A single sample gave rise to the 23 T cell receptor beta chains below, sequenced in a study of cytomegalovirus exposure and HLA in healthy donors. Researchers ran the PCR with 60 Vbeta and 13 Jbeta primers. The assay was immunoSEQ multiplex PCR, and TCRdb's table has in-frame clones only and misses some. Among about 120,000 clones listed, 72% were seen once. Sequencing was carried out using PBMCs. Receptors were obtained from a man aged 25 to 40 in good health and CMV-seronegative.

The chain links TRBV10-3 to TRBJ2-1; 8 bases map to TRBD1. The germline CDR1 and CDR2 sequences are ENHRY and SYGVKD. J gave up 7 bases and V 9 bases, and 8 bases lay outside the gene matches. CDR3 length: 13 residues. The CDR3 nucleotides are TGTGCCATTGAGAAACAGGGGGGAAATGAGCAGTTCTTC. Translated: CAIEKQGGNEQFF.

This clone has a handful of counts. The V and J genes are TRBV6-6 and TRBJ2-5; 9 bases are a match to TRBD1. The end of the DNA fits TRBJ2-7 better, so the J call may be wrong. The CDR3 sequence is 14 residues long. Germline V gene lookup returns CDR1 MNHNY and CDR2 SVGAGI (reference sequence). The CDR3 nucleotides are TGTGCCAGCAGTTACTCGACAGGGGGCTACGAGCAGTACTTC. This encodes CASSYSTGGYEQYF.

The chain has TRBV10-1 and TRBJ2-3; D may be TRBD2 (6 bases). V was shortened by 6 bases and J by 6 bases, with 19 bases between the two germline ends. Germline V CDR1 and CDR2: WNHNN, SYGVQD (reference sequence). The CDR3 runs to 15 residues. The chain's CDR3 is CASSEGMAAGDTQYF. CDR3 nucleotides: TGCGCCAGCAGCGAGGGCATGGCGGCGGGGGATACGCAGTATTTT.

This clone showed up just a few times. The chain couples TRBV5-1 to TRBJ1-4; tentatively, D is TRBD1 (5 bases). From germline, CDR1 is SGHRS and CDR2 YFSETQ. CDR3 length: 15 amino acids. Trimming shortened V by 1 base and J by 6 bases, and 13 bases separated the two germline ends. The CDR3 here is CASSLLGAGDEKLFF. The CDR3 bases are TGCGCCAGCAGCTTGTTAGGCGCGGGGGATGAAAAACTGTTTTTT.

The rearrangement uses TRBV5-4 and TRBJ2-1; 8 nucleotides match TRBD2. V trimming: 0 bases; J trimming: 4 bases; junction bases outside the gene matches: 6. The CDR3 sequence is 16 residues long. Germline-derived CDR1 and CDR2 are SGHNT and YYREEE (reference sequence). In DNA, the CDR3 is TGTGCCAGCAGCTTGGATTTACTAGCGGAGTACAATGAGCAGTTCTTC. Protein sequence: CASSLDLLAEYNEQFF. Combining the CDR3 with reference TRBV5-4 and TRBJ2-1 gives the whole variable domain ETGVTQSPTHLIKTRGQQVTLRCSSQSGHNTVSWYQQALGQGPQFIFQYYREEENGRGNFPPRFSGLQFPNYSSELNVNALELDDSALYLCASSLDLLAEYNEQFFGPGTRLTVL.

This chain links TRBV5-1 with TRBJ1-1; a possible D gene is TRBD1 (5 bases). The CDR3 runs 13 residues. CDR1 is SGHRS and CDR2 is YFSETQ in the germline V gene. V lost 0 bases, J lost 4 bases, and 7 bases lay in between. The CDR3: CASSLEGFTEAFF. CDR3 DNA: TGCGCCAGCAGCTTGGAGGGGTTCACTGAAGCTTTCTTT.

The chain is built from TRBV19 and TRBJ2-1; TRBD2 might be the D (5 bases). Germline values: CDR1 LNHDA, CDR2 SQIVND (reference sequence). The CDR3 spans 16 residues. Trimming stripped 3 bases from V and 5 bases from J, with 17 bases between. CDR3 sequence: CASSMRTQLSNNEQFF. CDR3 bases: TGTGCCAGTAGTATGCGGACTCAGCTTTCTAACAATGAGCAGTTCTTC.

This clone was counted a single time. The CDR3 sequence is CASSFGTGVYTF. DNA of the CDR3: TGTGCCAGCAGTTTTGGGACAGGGGTCTACACCTTC. This chain uses TRBV27 with TRBJ1-2; the match to TRBD1 covers 10 bases. The CDR3 consists of 12 residues. Germline assignment: CDR1 MNHEY and CDR2 SMNVEV (reference sequence). V shed 3 bases and J 10 bases; nucleotides not matched to a gene: 2.

This clone was found once. The chain joins TRBV5-5 to TRBJ2-1; TRBD2 might be the D (5 bases). Germline loops: CDR1 SGHKS, CDR2 YYEKEE (reference sequence). The CDR3 has 13 amino acids. The V and J ends lost 4 bases and 7 bases respectively, with 12 bases between them. The CDR3, as DNA: TGTGCCAGCAGCCTTGGGTCGGGGAATGAGCAGTTCTTC. This codes for CASSLGSGNEQFF. Filled out from reference TRBV5-5 and TRBJ2-1, the complete variable domain reads DAGVTQSPTHLIKTRGQQVTLRCSPISGHKSVSWYQQVLGQGPQFIFQYYEKEERGRGNFPDRFSARQFPNYSSELNVNALLLGDSALYLCASSLGSGNEQFFGPGTRLTVL.

The table lists this clone with a count of one. The rearrangement uses TRBV6-6 and TRBJ1-3; 9 nucleotides agree with TRBD1. Germline V gene lookup returns CDR1 MNHNY and CDR2 SVGAGI (reference sequence). V was clipped by 6 bases and J by 6 bases; unmatched bases: 6. This CDR3 has 14 amino acids. Written as DNA, the CDR3 is TGTGCCAGCAGCCCTAGGGACAGGGTAAACACCATATATTTT. It is translated as CASSPRDRVNTIYF.

The V call is TRBV15, the J call TRBJ2-5; D is possibly TRBD2 (7 bases). The ends were cut back, 1 base at V and 5 bases at J, with 14 bases in the middle. The germline V gene encodes CDR1 LNHNV and CDR2 YYDKDF (reference sequence). This CDR3 has 15 amino acids. DNA for the CDR3: TGTGCCACCAGCAGAGCCGGGGGGCCAGGGGAGACCCAGTACTTC. Translated: CATSRAGGPGETQYF.

The chain joins TRBV28 to TRBJ2-1, with TRBD2 identical over 7 bases. The germline gives CDR1 MDHEN, CDR2 SYDVKM. CDR3 length: 16 residues. V trimming: 1 base; J trimming: 0 bases; junction bases outside the gene matches: 3. The CDR3 here is CASSLSRGSSYNEQFF. The CDR3 DNA reads as TGTGCCAGCAGTTTATCGCGGGGGAGCTCCTACAATGAGCAGTTCTTC.

Concerning this clone itself: Since no conserved phenylalanine or tryptophan closes the CDR3, a read error is the likely cause. No DNA is shown, since the ends of the CDR3 on it are uncertain; the CDR3 is the one TCRdb lists. The chain has TRBV20-1 and TRBJ2-7; whether TRBD2, the table's D call, matches the DNA was not checked. The CDR3 length is 11 residues, termini included. Looked up from germline, CDR1 is DFQATT and CDR2 is SNEGSKA (reference sequence). CDR3: CSARDRGTTGI.

The chain combines TRBV4-3 with TRBJ2-2; D ambiguous. Trimming cost V 0 bases and J 0 bases, with 8 bases left between them. The germline CDR1 and CDR2 sequences are LGHNA and YSLEER. The CDR3 loop spans 16 amino acids. CDR3 nucleotide sequence: TGCGCCAGCAGCCAAGAGAGGTTTTCGAACACCGGGGAGCTGTTTTTT. Protein sequence: CASSQERFSNTGELFF.

This clone was counted between two and nine times. The chain carries TRBV7-9 and TRBJ1-1, with TRBD1 matching over 11 bases. With V trimmed by 4 bases and J by 2 bases, 3 bases remained unmatched. Looked up from germline, CDR1 is SEHNR and CDR2 is FQNEAQ (reference sequence). This CDR3 spans 15 amino acids. DNA for the CDR3: TGTGCCAGCAGCTGGGACAGGGGGGGAAACACTGAAGCTTTCTTT. It is translated as CASSWDRGGNTEAFF.

CDR3 in amino acids: CSAGRGYEQYF. The CDR3 region has the DNA TGCAGTGCTGGCAGGGGCTACGAGCAGTACTTC. The chain uses TRBV20-1 and TRBJ2-7, with TRBD1 as a possible D gene (6 bases). CDR3 size: 11 residues. Germline-derived CDR1 and CDR2 are DFQATT and SNEGSKA (reference sequence). Deletions cut 5 bases from V and 3 bases from J, with 8 bases between.

The chain is built from TRBV10-3 and TRBJ1-1; D might be TRBD1 (6 bases). This CDR3 spans 15 amino acids. Germline V gene lookup returns CDR1 ENHRY and CDR2 SYGVKD. Trimming removed 3 bases from V and 1 base from J, with 12 bases in between. The CDR3 is CAISEPLTGNTEAFF. The DNA of the CDR3 is TGTGCCATCAGTGAACCATTGACAGGGAACACTGAAGCTTTCTTT.

V gene TRBV28 combines with J gene TRBJ2-7; 10 positions match TRBD1. The CDR3 is 16 residues long. V lost 1 base, J lost 2 bases, and 5 bases stayed unmatched. CDR1 and CDR2 (germline): MDHEN, SYDVKM. CDR3: CASSLYRTGGTYEQYF. The CDR3 coding sequence is TGTGCCAGCAGTTTATATAGGACAGGGGGTACCTACGAGCAGTACTTC. The full variable domain, its missing parts supplied by reference TRBV28 and TRBJ2-7, is DVKVTQSSRYLVKRTGEKVFLECVQDMDHENMFWYRQDPGLGLRLIYFSYDVKMKEKGDIPEGYSVSREKKERFSLILESASTNQTSMYLCASSLYRTGGTYEQYFGPGTRLTVT.

This clone has only a few counts. The genes are TRBV10-3 and TRBJ1-2; 8 nucleotides line up with TRBD1. Trimming at V came to 9 bases and at J to 1 base, leaving 4 bases not matched to a gene. The CDR3 is 13 amino acids. Germline CDR1 and CDR2: ENHRY and SYGVKD. Written as DNA, the CDR3 is TGTGCCATACGGGACAGGAATAACTATGGCTACACCTTC. Encoded protein: CAIRDRNNYGYTF.

This rearrangement joins TRBV14 to TRBJ1-1; D call uncertain. CDR1 and CDR2 (germline): SGHDN, FVKESK. V was trimmed by 0 bases and J by 8 bases, leaving 10 bases between them. This CDR3 spans 13 amino acids. This CDR3 is CASSQDGRLEAFF. CDR3 nucleotide sequence: TGTGCCAGCAGCCAAGATGGTCGGTTAGAAGCTTTCTTT.

The rearrangement uses TRBV28 and TRBJ1-2, with no clear D. The length of the CDR3 is 15 residues. The V end lost 10 bases, the J end lost 8 bases, and 26 bases lay between the germline ends. Germline CDR1 reads MDHEN; CDR2 reads SYDVKM. CDR3 sequence: CATPARRLGPGGYTF. DNA of the CDR3: TGTGCCACCCCGGCAAGGAGGTTAGGCCCAGGCGGCTACACCTTC.

The chain employs TRBV27 and TRBJ1-1, with 7 bases matching TRBD1. Trimming took 6 bases from V and 4 from J; bases not matched to a gene: 8. Germline CDR1 MNHEY, CDR2 SMNVEV (reference sequence). The CDR3 consists of 14 residues. Written as DNA, the CDR3 is TGTGCCAGCAGCTTTCAGGGGGGAGTCACTGAAGCTTTCTTT. This gives the protein CASSFQGGVTEAFF.

The chain combines TRBV4-1 with TRBJ2-7; tentatively, D is TRBD2 (6 bases). The CDR3 covers 16 residues. Germline loops: CDR1 MGHRA, CDR2 YSYEKL. The germline V and J ends were trimmed by 0 bases and 2 bases, with 14 bases remaining between them. CDR3 bases: TGCGCCAGCAGCCAAGAATCCGGGGGTAGGGCCTACGAGCAGTACTTC. Amino acids: CASSQESGGRAYEQYF.